These 19 T cell receptor beta chains originate from one sample sequenced in a study of blood T cell repertoires in COVID-19. Some clones are missing from TCRdb's copy, which holds only in-frame ones; the method was immunoSEQ multiplex PCR. The sample has some 96,000 clones, about 85% seen once. The specimen was peripheral blood. The receptors shown here come from a man aged 45-65 years with active or convalescent COVID-19.

This chain uses TRBV9 with TRBJ2-2; D uncertain. The CDR3 is 12 residues long. V was shortened by 4 bases and J by 4 bases, with 5 bases between the two germline ends. Germline lookup yields CDR1 SGDLS and CDR2 YYNGEE. CDR3 sequence reads: CASSSSTGELFF. CDR3 DNA: TGTGCCAGCAGCTCCTCCACCGGGGAGCTGTTTTTT.

This clone was recorded many times. The genes are TRBV11-3 and TRBJ2-7; 8 nucleotides agree with TRBD1. The CDR3 spans 14 residues. Trimming cost V 5 bases and J 2 bases; bases outside gene matches: 5. CDR1 and CDR2 (germline): SGHNT, YENEEA. Written as DNA, the CDR3 is TGTGCCAGCAGCAGGGACAGGTCAGCCTACGAGCAGTACTTC. This encodes CASSRDRSAYEQYF.

V and J are TRBV18 and TRBJ2-7; TRBD2 is a possible D gene (6 bases). The germline V gene has CDR1 KGHSH and CDR2 LQKENI. V was trimmed by 2 bases and J by 7 bases, leaving 6 bases between them. This CDR3 contains 11 residues. This CDR3 reads CASSPGGEQYF. CDR3 nucleotide sequence: TGTGCCAGCTCACCAGGAGGGGAGCAGTACTTC.

The chain combines TRBV6-4 with TRBJ2-3, with 12 bases fitting TRBD2. CDR1 is MRHNA, CDR2 SNTAGT, per germline. J lost 3 bases, V lost 3 bases, and 10 bases had no gene match. This CDR3 contains 18 residues. CDR3 sequence: CASSEETSGSGLTDTQYF. The CDR3 DNA sequence: TGTGCCAGCAGTGAAGAGACTAGCGGGAGCGGGTTGACAGATACGCAGTATTTT.

The chain has TRBV9 and TRBJ2-1; D is possibly TRBD2 (6 bases). The germline gives CDR1 SGDLS, CDR2 YYNGEE. The CDR3 has 15 amino acids. Trimming pared 0 bases from V and 11 bases from J, leaving 18 bases between. The CDR3 is CASSVGGTPQKQQFF. For the CDR3, the DNA is TGTGCCAGCAGCGTAGGGGGGACTCCCCAGAAGCAGCAGTTCTTC.

This chain connects TRBV27 to TRBJ2-2; 8 bases map to TRBD1. The CDR3 is 15 amino acids. The trim removed 5 bases at V and 4 bases at J, leaving 6 bases unmatched. In germline, CDR1 is MNHEY, CDR2 SMNVEV (reference sequence). The CDR3 bases are TGTGCCAGCAGTCCAGGACAGGGTTTCACCGGGGAGCTGTTTTTT. It specifies CASSPGQGFTGELFF.

V and J are TRBV30 and TRBJ2-7; 16 bases fit TRBD2. CDR1 is GTSNPN, CDR2 SVGIG, per germline (reference sequence). The ends lost 2 bases at V and 2 bases at J; junction bases unmatched: 6. The CDR3 loop spans 17 amino acids. In nucleotides, the CDR3 is TGTGCCTGGAGTAGCGGCGGGACTAGCGGGAGGGCCTACGAGCAGTACTTC. Its protein product is CAWSSGGTSGRAYEQYF.

The chain joins TRBV19 to TRBJ1-1; possible D gene TRBD1, 5 bases. Germline V gives CDR1 LNHDA, CDR2 SQIVND (reference sequence). The CDR3 is 14 residues long. V lost 6 bases and J lost 4, with 15 bases in between. CDR3 bases: TGTGCCAGTAGACTGGGGGGGGTAAGCACTGAAGCTTTCTTT. It codes for CASRLGGVSTEAFF.

The V call is TRBV4-1, the J call TRBJ1-2; tentatively, D is TRBD1 (6 bases). The CDR3 is 13 residues long. Trimming took off 8 bases at V and 0 bases at J, with 10 bases between the two ends. The germline V gene has CDR1 MGHRA and CDR2 YSYEKL. The CDR3 DNA reads TGCGCCAGCCGTGACAGGACTAACTATGGCTACACCTTC. Protein: CASRDRTNYGYTF.

The V and J genes are TRBV19 and TRBJ1-1, with 8 bases identical to TRBD1. Germline V lookup: CDR1 LNHDA, CDR2 SQIVND (reference sequence). J lost 6 bases, V lost 4 bases, and 4 bases had no gene match. The CDR3 contains 13 residues. CDR3 sequence reads: CASSTDRGAEAFF. In nucleotides, the CDR3 is TGTGCCAGTAGTACAGACAGGGGAGCTGAAGCTTTCTTT.

The rearrangement links TRBV19 to TRBJ2-7; TRBD1 agrees at 9 bases. This CDR3 is 14 amino acids long. Germline lookup yields CDR1 LNHDA and CDR2 SQIVND (reference sequence). V trimming: 3 bases; J trimming: 7 bases; junction bases outside the gene matches: 7. CDR3: CASSIGTGSLEQYF. The CDR3 bases are TGTGCCAGTAGTATCGGGACAGGGAGTCTTGAGCAGTACTTC. Together with reference TRBV19 and TRBJ2-7, the CDR3 gives the full variable domain: DGGITQSPKYLFRKEGQNVTLSCEQNLNHDAMYWYRQDPGQGLRLIYYSQIVNDFQKGDIAEGYSVSREKKESFPLTVTSAQKNPTAFYLCASSIGTGSLEQYFGPGTRLTVT.

The chain combines TRBV2 with TRBJ1-6; 10 bases agree with TRBD1. After removal of 5 bases from V and 11 bases from J, the junction contained 6 bases not matched to a gene. This CDR3 has 14 residues. Germline-derived CDR1 and CDR2 are SNHLY and FYNNEI. In DNA form, the CDR3 reads TGTGCCAGCAGTCGGGACAGGGGAAGGACACCCCTCCACTTT. This translates into CASSRDRGRTPLHF. The variable domain in full, with the rest retrieved from reference TRBV2 and TRBJ1-6, is EPEVTQTPSHQVTQMGQEVILRCVPISNHLYFYWYRQILGQKVEFLVSFYNNEISEKSEIFDDQFSVERPDGSNFTLKIRSTKLEDSAMYFCASSRDRGRTPLHFGNGTRLTVT.

The chain recombines TRBV5-4 with TRBJ2-3; 12 bases fit TRBD2. Trimming took 2 bases from V and 0 from J; bases not matched to a gene: 4. Germline V gene sequence: CDR1 SGHNT, CDR2 YYREEE (reference sequence). CDR3 length: 17 amino acids. The CDR3 reads CASSFPLAGGSTDTQYF. As DNA, the CDR3 is TGTGCCAGCAGCTTCCCTCTAGCGGGAGGGAGCACAGATACGCAGTATTTT.

The chain has TRBV30 and TRBJ1-2, with 7 bases matching TRBD1. The CDR3 extends over 12 amino acids. The germline V gene has CDR1 GTSNPN and CDR2 SVGIG (reference sequence). Losses at the gene ends were 3 bases for V and 4 bases for J; bases not matched to a gene: 2. The CDR3 DNA is TGTGCCTGGAGGAGGGACAGCTATGGCTACACCTTC. Translated, it gives CAWRRDSYGYTF.

On this clone: Within the sample, other DNA sequences also encode this same CDR3. V gene TRBV7-3 combines with J gene TRBJ2-3; TRBD1 aligns across 7 bases. The CDR3 is 15 residues long. CDR1 SGHTA and CDR2 FQGTGA come from the germline V gene. The V gene end was trimmed by 5 bases and the J gene end by 0 bases; junction bases not matched to a gene: 5. As DNA, the CDR3 is TGTGCCAGCAGCCGAGACAGGGCCAGCACAGATACGCAGTATTTT. It encodes CASSRDRASTDTQYF. The full variable domain, its missing parts supplied by reference TRBV7-3 and TRBJ2-3, is GAGVSQTPSNKVTEKGKYVELRCDPISGHTALYWYRQSLGQGPEFLIYFQGTGAADDSGLPNDRFFAVRPEGSVSTLKIQRTERGDSAVYLCASSRDRASTDTQYFGPGTRLTVL.

This clone was detected once. The chain uses TRBV6-2 or TRBV6-3 and TRBJ1-6; D unresolved. Germline V gene sequence: CDR1 MNHEY, CDR2 SVGEGT. V dropped 4 bases and J dropped 6 bases, with 16 bases sitting between them. This CDR3 has 16 residues. As DNA, the CDR3 is TGTGCCAGCAGTTTGCGACGCCGCGGCCGTAATTCACCCCTCCACTTT. This translates into CASSLRRRGRNSPLHF.

The chain recombines TRBV6-6 with TRBJ1-5; 8 bases fit TRBD1. Trimming cost V 7 bases and J 5 bases; bases outside gene matches: 4. This CDR3 has 13 amino acids. Germline CDR1 and CDR2: MNHNY and SVGAGI (reference sequence). The CDR3: CASTDRVDQPQHF. CDR3 sequence (DNA): TGTGCCAGCACGGACAGGGTGGATCAGCCCCAGCATTTT.

The rearrangement joins TRBV11-3 to TRBJ1-1; a weak D match, TRBD1 (6 bases). This CDR3 is built from 14 residues. The V gene's germline CDR1 is SGHNT and CDR2 YENEEA. Trimming removed 1 base at V and 11 bases at J, with 17 bases between. CDR3 nucleotide sequence: TGTGCCAGCAGCTTAGTGGGGTCTAGGGGGACGGCTTTCTTT. Residues: CASSLVGSRGTAFF. The full variable domain, completed using reference TRBV11-3 and TRBJ1-1, is EAGVVQSPRYKIIEKKQPVAFWCNPISGHNTLYWYLQNLGQGPELLIRYENEEAVDDSQLPKDRFSAERLKGVDSTLKIQPAELGDSAVYLCASSLVGSRGTAFFGQGTRLTVV.

CDR3 bases: TGCGCCAGCAGCTTTAGCGGGAGGGGGCCAGATACGCAGTATTTT. Translating gives CASSFSGRGPDTQYF. The V call is TRBV5-1, the J call TRBJ2-3; 11 nucleotides line up with TRBD2. CDR1 and CDR2 (germline): SGHRS, YFSETQ. The CDR3 has 15 residues. Unmatched junction bases numbered 3, after V lost 2 bases and J lost 4 bases.